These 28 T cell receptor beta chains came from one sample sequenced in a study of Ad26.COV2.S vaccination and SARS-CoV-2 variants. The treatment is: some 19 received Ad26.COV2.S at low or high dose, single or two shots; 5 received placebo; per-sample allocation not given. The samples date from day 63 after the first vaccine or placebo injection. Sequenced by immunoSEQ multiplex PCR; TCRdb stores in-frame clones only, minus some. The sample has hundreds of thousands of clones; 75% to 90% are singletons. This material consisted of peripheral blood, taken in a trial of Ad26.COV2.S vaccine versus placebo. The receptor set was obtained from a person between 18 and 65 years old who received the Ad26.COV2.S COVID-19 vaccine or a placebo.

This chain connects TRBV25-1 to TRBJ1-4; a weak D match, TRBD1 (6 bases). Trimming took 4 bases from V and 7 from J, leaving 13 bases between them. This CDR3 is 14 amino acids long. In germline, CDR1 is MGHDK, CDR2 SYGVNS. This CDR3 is CASSAPGESEKLFF. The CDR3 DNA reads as TGTGCCAGCAGTGCCCCAGGGGAGAGTGAAAAACTGTTTTTT.

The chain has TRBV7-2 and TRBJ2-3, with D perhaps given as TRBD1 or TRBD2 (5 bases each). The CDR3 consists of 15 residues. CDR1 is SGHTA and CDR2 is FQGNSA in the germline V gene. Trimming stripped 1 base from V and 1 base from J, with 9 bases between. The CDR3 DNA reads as TGTGCCAGCAGCTTAGTGGGACCTCGCACAGATACGCAGTATTTT. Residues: CASSLVGPRTDTQYF.

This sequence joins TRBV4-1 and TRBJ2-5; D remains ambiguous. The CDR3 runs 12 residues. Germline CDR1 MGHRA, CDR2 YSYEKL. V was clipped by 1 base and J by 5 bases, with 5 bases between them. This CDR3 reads CASSQGLETQYF. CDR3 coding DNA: TGCGCCAGCAGCCAAGGACTGGAGACCCAGTACTTC.

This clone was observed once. As DNA, the CDR3 is TGTGCCAGCAGTTTCAATACAGGGACTCCTGAAGCTTTCTTT. Translating gives CASSFNTGTPEAFF. This chain connects TRBV2 to TRBJ1-1, with D possibly TRBD1 on 6 matching bases. Trimming took 5 bases from V and 6 from J, leaving 16 bases between them. Germline loops: CDR1 SNHLY, CDR2 FYNNEI. CDR3 length equals 14 residues.

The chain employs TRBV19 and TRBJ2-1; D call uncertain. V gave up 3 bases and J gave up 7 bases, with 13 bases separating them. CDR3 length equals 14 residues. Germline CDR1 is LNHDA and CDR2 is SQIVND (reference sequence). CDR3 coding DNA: TGTGCCAGTAGTATCAACCTAGAACTGAATGAGCAGTTCTTC. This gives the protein CASSINLELNEQFF. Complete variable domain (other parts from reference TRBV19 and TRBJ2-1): DGGITQSPKYLFRKEGQNVTLSCEQNLNHDAMYWYRQDPGQGLRLIYYSQIVNDFQKGDIAEGYSVSREKKESFPLTVTSAQKNPTAFYLCASSINLELNEQFFGPGTRLTVL.

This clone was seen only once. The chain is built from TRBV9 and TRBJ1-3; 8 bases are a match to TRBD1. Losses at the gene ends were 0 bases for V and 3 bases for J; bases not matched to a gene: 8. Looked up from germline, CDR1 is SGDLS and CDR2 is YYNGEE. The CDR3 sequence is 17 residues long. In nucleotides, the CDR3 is TGTGCCAGCAGCGTAGACCCAAGGACAGGGAGTGGAAACACCATATATTTT. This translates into CASSVDPRTGSGNTIYF. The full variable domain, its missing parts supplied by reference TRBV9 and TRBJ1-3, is DSGVTQTPKHLITATGQRVTLRCSPRSGDLSVYWYQQSLDQGLQFLIQYYNGEERAKGNILERFSAQQFPDLHSELNLSSLELGDSALYFCASSVDPRTGSGNTIYFGEGSWLTVV.

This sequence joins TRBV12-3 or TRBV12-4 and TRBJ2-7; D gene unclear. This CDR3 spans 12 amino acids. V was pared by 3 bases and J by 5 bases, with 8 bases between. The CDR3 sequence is CASSLDRDEQYF. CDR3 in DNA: TGTGCCAGCAGTTTGGACCGGGACGAGCAGTACTTC.

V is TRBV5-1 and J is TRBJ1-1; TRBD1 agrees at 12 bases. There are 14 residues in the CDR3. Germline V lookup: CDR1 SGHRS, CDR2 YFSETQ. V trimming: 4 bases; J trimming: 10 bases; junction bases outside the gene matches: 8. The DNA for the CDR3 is TGCGCCAGCAGCCTGTCCCGGGACAGGGGGCCAGCTTTCTTT. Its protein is CASSLSRDRGPAFF.

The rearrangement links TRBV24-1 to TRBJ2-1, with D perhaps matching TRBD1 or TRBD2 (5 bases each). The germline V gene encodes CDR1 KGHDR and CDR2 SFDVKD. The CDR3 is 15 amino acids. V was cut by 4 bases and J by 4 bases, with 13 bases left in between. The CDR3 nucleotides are TGTGCCACCAGTGACACGGGACGGACATACAATGAGCAGTTCTTC. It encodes CATSDTGRTYNEQFF.

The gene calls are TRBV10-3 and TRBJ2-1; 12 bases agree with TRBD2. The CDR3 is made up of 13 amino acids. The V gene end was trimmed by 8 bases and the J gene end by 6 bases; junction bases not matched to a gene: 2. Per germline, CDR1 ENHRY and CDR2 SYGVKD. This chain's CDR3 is CAIGTSGRNEQFF. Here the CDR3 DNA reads TGTGCCATCGGGACTAGCGGGCGCAATGAGCAGTTCTTC.

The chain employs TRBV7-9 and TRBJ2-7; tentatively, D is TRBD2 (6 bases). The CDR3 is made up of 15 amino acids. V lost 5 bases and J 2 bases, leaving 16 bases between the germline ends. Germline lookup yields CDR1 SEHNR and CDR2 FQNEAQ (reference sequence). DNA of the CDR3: TGTGCCAGCAGCAGAGGGGAGGCGGATGCCTACGAGCAGTACTTC. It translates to CASSRGEADAYEQYF.

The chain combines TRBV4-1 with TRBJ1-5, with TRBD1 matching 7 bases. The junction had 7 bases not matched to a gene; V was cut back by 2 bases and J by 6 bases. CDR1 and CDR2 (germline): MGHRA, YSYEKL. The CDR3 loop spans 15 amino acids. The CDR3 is CASSQPDREGQPQHF. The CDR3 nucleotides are TGCGCCAGCAGCCAACCTGACAGGGAGGGTCAGCCCCAGCATTTT.

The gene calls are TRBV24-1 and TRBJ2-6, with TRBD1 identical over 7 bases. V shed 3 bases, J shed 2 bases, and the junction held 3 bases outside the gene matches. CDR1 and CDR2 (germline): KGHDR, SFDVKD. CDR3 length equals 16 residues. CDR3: CATSDPGGTGANVLTF. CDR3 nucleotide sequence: TGTGCCACCAGTGATCCAGGGGGAACTGGGGCCAACGTCCTGACTTTC.

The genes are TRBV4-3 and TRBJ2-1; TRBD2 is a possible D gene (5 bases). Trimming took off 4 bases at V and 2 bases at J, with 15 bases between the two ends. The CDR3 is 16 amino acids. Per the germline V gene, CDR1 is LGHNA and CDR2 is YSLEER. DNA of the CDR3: TGCGCCAGCAGCCCCCAAAGAGGGCCCCCCTACAATGAGCAGTTCTTC. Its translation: CASSPQRGPPYNEQFF.

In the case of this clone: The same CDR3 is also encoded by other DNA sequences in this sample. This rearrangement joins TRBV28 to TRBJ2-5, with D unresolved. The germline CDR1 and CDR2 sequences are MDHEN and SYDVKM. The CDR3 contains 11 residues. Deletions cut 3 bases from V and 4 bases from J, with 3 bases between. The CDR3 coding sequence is TGTGCCAGCAGTTTGGGAGAGACCCAGTACTTC. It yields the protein CASSLGETQYF. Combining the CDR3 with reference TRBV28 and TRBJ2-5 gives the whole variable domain DVKVTQSSRYLVKRTGEKVFLECVQDMDHENMFWYRQDPGLGLRLIYFSYDVKMKEKGDIPEGYSVSREKKERFSLILESASTNQTSMYLCASSLGETQYFGPGTRLLVL.

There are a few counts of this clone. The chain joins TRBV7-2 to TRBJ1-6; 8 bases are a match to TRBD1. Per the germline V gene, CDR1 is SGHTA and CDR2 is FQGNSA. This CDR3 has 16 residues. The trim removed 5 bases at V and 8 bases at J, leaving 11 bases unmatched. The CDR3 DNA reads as TGTGCCAGCAGCAATGGACAGGGCTGGTTAGATTCACCCCTCCACTTT. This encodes CASSNGQGWLDSPLHF. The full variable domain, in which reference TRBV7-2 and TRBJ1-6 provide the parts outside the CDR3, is GAGVSQSPSNKVTEKGKDVELRCDPISGHTALYWYRQSLGQGLEFLIYFQGNSAPDKSGLPSDRFSAERTGGSVSTLTIQRTQQEDSAVYLCASSNGQGWLDSPLHFGNGTRLTVT.

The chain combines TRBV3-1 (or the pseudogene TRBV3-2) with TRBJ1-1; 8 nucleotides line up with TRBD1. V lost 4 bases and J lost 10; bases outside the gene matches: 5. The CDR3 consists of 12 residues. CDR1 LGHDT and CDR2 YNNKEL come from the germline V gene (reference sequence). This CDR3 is CASSPDRVGAFF. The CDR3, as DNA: TGTGCCAGCAGCCCGGACAGGGTTGGAGCTTTCTTT.

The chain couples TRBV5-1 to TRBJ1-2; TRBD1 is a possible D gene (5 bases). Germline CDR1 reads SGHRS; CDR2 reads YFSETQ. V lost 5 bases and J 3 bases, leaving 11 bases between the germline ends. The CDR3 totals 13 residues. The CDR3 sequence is CASRSGTDYGYTF. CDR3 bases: TGCGCCAGCAGGTCCGGGACTGACTATGGCTACACCTTC.

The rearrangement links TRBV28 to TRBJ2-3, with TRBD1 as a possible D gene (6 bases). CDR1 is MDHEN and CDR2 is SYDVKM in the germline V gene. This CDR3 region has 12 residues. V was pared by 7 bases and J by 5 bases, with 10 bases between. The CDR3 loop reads CASIGGLDTQYF. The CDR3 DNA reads TGTGCCAGCATAGGGGGATTAGATACGCAGTATTTT.

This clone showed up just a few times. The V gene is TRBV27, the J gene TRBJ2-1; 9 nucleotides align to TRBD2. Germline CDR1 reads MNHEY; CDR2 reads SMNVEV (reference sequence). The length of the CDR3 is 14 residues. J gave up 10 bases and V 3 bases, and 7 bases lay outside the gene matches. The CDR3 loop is CASSFKAGGLEQFF. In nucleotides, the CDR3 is TGTGCCAGCAGTTTCAAAGCGGGAGGCCTAGAGCAGTTCTTC.

This CDR3 is CASSGEPVTDTQYF. The DNA of the CDR3 is TGCGCCAGCAGCGGCGAGCCAGTCACAGATACGCAGTATTTT. V usage is TRBV5-1 and J usage is TRBJ2-3, with D uncertain. Germline assignment: CDR1 SGHRS and CDR2 YFSETQ. This CDR3 region has 14 residues. V was trimmed by 4 bases and J by 2 bases, leaving 11 bases between them.

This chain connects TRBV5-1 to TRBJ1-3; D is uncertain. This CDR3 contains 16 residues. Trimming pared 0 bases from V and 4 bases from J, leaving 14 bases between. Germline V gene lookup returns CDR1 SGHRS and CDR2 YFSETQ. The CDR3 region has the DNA TGCGCCAGCAGCTTGGACGTAGGTGGAGGGGGAAACACCATATATTTT. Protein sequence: CASSLDVGGGGNTIYF.

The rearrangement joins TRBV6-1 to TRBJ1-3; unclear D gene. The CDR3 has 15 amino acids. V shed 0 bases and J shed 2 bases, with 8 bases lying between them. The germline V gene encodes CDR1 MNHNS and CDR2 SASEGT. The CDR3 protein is CASSEARRAGNTIYF. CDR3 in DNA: TGTGCCAGCAGTGAAGCTCGGAGGGCTGGAAACACCATATATTTT.

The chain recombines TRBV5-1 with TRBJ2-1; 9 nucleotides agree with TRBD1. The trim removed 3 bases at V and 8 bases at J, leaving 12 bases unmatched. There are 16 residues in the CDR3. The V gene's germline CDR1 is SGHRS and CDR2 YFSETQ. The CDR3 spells CASSYTGTGKNDEQFF. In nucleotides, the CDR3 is TGCGCCAGCAGCTACACCGGGACAGGGAAAAACGATGAGCAGTTCTTC.

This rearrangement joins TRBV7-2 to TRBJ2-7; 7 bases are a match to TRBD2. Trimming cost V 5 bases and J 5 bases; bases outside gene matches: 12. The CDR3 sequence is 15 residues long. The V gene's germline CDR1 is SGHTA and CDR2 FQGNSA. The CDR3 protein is CASSQRGGRWNEQYF. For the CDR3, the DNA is TGTGCCAGCAGCCAACGCGGCGGGAGATGGAACGAGCAGTACTTC.

The CDR3 DNA is TGTGCCAGCAGCCGACGAACAGGGGGCGTTGGCTACACCTTC. It specifies CASSRRTGGVGYTF. V gene TRBV7-8 combines with J gene TRBJ1-2, with 9 bases identical to TRBD1. The CDR3 contains 14 residues. V lost 5 bases to trimming and J lost 7 bases; unmatched junction nucleotides: 8. The germline gives CDR1 SGHVS, CDR2 FQNEAQ.

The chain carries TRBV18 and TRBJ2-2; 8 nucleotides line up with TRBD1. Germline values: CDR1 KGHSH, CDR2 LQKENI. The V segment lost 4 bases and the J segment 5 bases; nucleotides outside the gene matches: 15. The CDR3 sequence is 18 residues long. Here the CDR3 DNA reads TGTGCCAGCTCACGGAGGGAAATAGGACAGGGAAGGACCGGGGAGCTGTTTTTT. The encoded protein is CASSRREIGQGRTGELFF.

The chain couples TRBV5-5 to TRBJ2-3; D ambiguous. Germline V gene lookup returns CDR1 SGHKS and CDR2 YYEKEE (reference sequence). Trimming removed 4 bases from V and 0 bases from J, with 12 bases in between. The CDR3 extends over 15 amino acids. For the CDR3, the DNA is TGTGCCAGCAGCCCACCCGTATCGAGCACAGATACGCAGTATTTT. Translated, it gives CASSPPVSSTDTQYF.